Listed below are T cell receptor beta chains from one sample, sequenced in a study of Ad26.COV2.S vaccination and SARS-CoV-2 variants. Data came from immunoSEQ multiplex PCR; TCRdb stores just in-frame clones and leaves some out. The sample shows hundreds of thousands of clones, roughly 80% of them seen only once. Sequencing was performed on peripheral blood, taken in a trial of Ad26.COV2.S vaccine versus placebo. These receptors originate from a person between 18 and 65 years old who received the Ad26.COV2.S COVID-19 vaccine or a placebo. CDR3s include the opening cysteine and the closing phenylalanine or tryptophan. The order of the fields is V gene, D gene, clone size, J gene, CDR3 protein, CDR3 DNA. D genes are given only for firm matches. Clone size is stated in some rows and not others, as once, few, many or a class when expanded.

V: TRBV11-3
D: TRBD1
size: NA
J: TRBJ1-1
CDR3: CASRMRGLMNTEAFF
DNA: TGTGCCAGCAGAATGAGGGGGCTAATGAACACTGAAGCTTTCTTT

V: TRBV5-1
D: NA
size: NA
J: TRBJ2-3
CDR3: CASSKSANTDTQYF
DNA: TGCGCCAGCAGTAAGTCAGCGAACACAGATACGCAGTATTTT

V: TRBV2
D: NA
size: NA
J: TRBJ1-4
CDR3: CASTRDTTNEKLFF
DNA: TGTGCCAGCACCCGGGACACAACTAATGAAAAACTGTTTTTT

V: TRBV11-2
D: NA
size: NA
J: TRBJ2-1
CDR3: CASSLAAGPKPYNEQFF
DNA: TGTGCCAGCAGCTTAGCGGCAGGGCCTAAACCCTACAATGAGCAGTTCTTC

V: TRBV6-5
D: NA
size: NA
J: TRBJ2-1
CDR3: CASNTLAFHEQFF
DNA: TGTGCCAGCAACACCCTAGCCTTCCATGAGCAGTTCTTC

V: TRBV7-2
D: TRBD1
size: once
J: TRBJ2-2
CDR3: CASSLVRTGSTGELFF
DNA: TGTGCCAGCAGCTTAGTAAGGACAGGGTCAACCGGGGAGCTGTTTTTT

V: TRBV3-1/TRBV3-2
D: NA
size: few
J: TRBJ1-3
CDR3: CASSRLGQLQNTIYF
DNA: TGTGCCAGCAGCCGCCTTGGACAGCTCCAGAACACCATATATTTT

V: TRBV7-6
D: NA
size: NA
J: TRBJ2-7
CDR3: CASSPRTSLSVYEQYF
DNA: TGTGCCAGCAGCCCCCGCACTTCCCTCTCAGTCTACGAGCAGTACTTC

V: TRBV28
D: NA
size: NA
J: TRBJ2-7
CDR3: CASSLAGSSYEQYF
DNA: TGTGCCAGCAGTTTAGCGGGGAGCTCCTACGAGCAGTACTTC

V: TRBV6-5
D: NA
size: NA
J: TRBJ1-2
CDR3: CASSYSGRGYTF
DNA: TGTGCCAGCAGTTACTCGGGCCGAGGCTACACCTTC

V: TRBV19
D: NA
size: NA
J: TRBJ2-2
CDR3: CASTHFGYPGELFF
DNA: TGTGCCAGTACCCATTTCGGTTATCCCGGGGAGCTGTTTTTT

V: TRBV2
D: NA
size: NA
J: TRBJ1-5
CDR3: CASSPGHNQPQHF
DNA: TGTGCCAGCAGCCCCGGACATAATCAGCCCCAGCATTTT

V: TRBV18
D: TRBD1
size: few
J: TRBJ1-1
CDR3: CASFPIRDRTEAFF
DNA: TGTGCCAGCTTTCCGATCCGGGACAGGACCGAAGCTTTCTTT

V: TRBV25-1
D: NA
size: NA
J: TRBJ1-2
CDR3: CASSTPYYGYTF
DNA: TGTGCCAGCAGTACCCCGTACTATGGCTACACCTTC

V: TRBV27
D: TRBD1
size: NA
J: TRBJ1-2
CDR3: CASTSFFSIKQGTNYGYTF
DNA: TGTGCCAGCACCTCATTTTTTTCCATCAAACAGGGGACTAACTATGGCTACACCTTC

V: TRBV27
D: TRBD1
size: NA
J: TRBJ2-7
CDR3: CASNNRGHEQYF
DNA: TGTGCCAGCAATAACAGGGGCCACGAGCAGTACTTC

V: TRBV7-8
D: TRBD2
size: NA
J: TRBJ2-7
CDR3: CASSSGLAGGPYEQYF
DNA: TGTGCCAGCAGCTCCGGACTAGCGGGGGGTCCCTACGAGCAGTACTTC

V: TRBV27
D: NA
size: few
J: TRBJ1-1
CDR3: CASSPGFVTEAFF
DNA: TGTGCCAGCAGTCCAGGGTTTGTCACTGAAGCTTTCTTT

V: TRBV5-1
D: NA
size: NA
J: TRBJ2-1
CDR3: CASSLNLDEQFF
DNA: TGCGCCAGCAGCTTGAATCTCGATGAGCAGTTCTTC

V: TRBV5-1
D: NA
size: NA
J: TRBJ2-6
CDR3: CASSLAGLSGANVLTF
DNA: TGCGCCAGCAGCTTGGCGGGTTTGTCTGGGGCCAACGTCCTGACTTTC

V: TRBV11-1
D: TRBD2
size: NA
J: TRBJ2-3
CDR3: CASSLTGGGDTQYF
DNA: TGTGCCAGCAGCTTAACGGGGGGAGGAGATACGCAGTATTTT

V: TRBV27
D: NA
size: NA
J: TRBJ2-2
CDR3: CASSLGPGLAGELFF
DNA: TGTGCCAGCAGTTTAGGTCCGGGGTTAGCCGGGGAGCTGTTTTTT

V: TRBV27
D: NA
size: NA
J: TRBJ2-1
CDR3: CASSLANYNEQFF
DNA: TGTGCCAGCAGTTTGGCTAATTACAATGAGCAGTTCTTC

V: TRBV5-4
D: TRBD1
size: NA
J: TRBJ1-2
CDR3: CASAYLGQGKGYTF
DNA: TGTGCCAGCGCCTATTTGGGACAGGGGAAGGGCTACACCTTC

V: TRBV6-2/TRBV6-3
D: TRBD1
size: NA
J: TRBJ1-1
CDR3: CASSRDRGINTEAFF
DNA: TGTGCCAGCAGCCGGGACAGGGGGATCAACACTGAAGCTTTCTTT

V: TRBV7-2
D: NA
size: NA
J: TRBJ1-1
CDR3: CASSPPGNMNTEAFF
DNA: TGTGCCAGCAGCCCGCCTGGGAACATGAACACTGAAGCTTTCTTT

V: TRBV4-3
D: NA
size: NA
J: TRBJ1-1
CDR3: CASSQDQRLNTEAFF
DNA: TGCGCCAGCAGCCAAGATCAGAGATTGAACACTGAAGCTTTCTTT

V: TRBV5-1
D: NA
size: NA
J: TRBJ2-7
CDR3: CASSLDGGDMLEQYF
DNA: TGCGCCAGCAGCTTGGACGGGGGTGATATGCTCGAGCAGTACTTC

V: TRBV2
D: NA
size: NA
J: TRBJ2-7
CDR3: CASSLQVEQYF
DNA: TGTGCCAGCAGTCTGCAGGTCGAGCAGTACTTC

V: TRBV18
D: NA
size: NA
J: TRBJ1-4
CDR3: CASSPLGYEKLFF
DNA: TGTGCCAGCTCACCACTGGGATACGAAAAACTGTTTTTT

V: TRBV30
D: NA
size: NA
J: TRBJ2-2
CDR3: CAWSVRKGNTGELFF
DNA: TGTGCCTGGAGTGTACGAAAGGGTAACACCGGGGAGCTGTTTTTT

V: TRBV27
D: TRBD1
size: NA
J: TRBJ1-6
CDR3: CASRGQAINSPLHF
DNA: TGTGCCAGCAGGGGACAGGCAATTAATTCACCCCTCCACTTT

V: TRBV2
D: NA
size: NA
J: TRBJ1-2
CDR3: CASSDELYGRGYGYTF
DNA: TGTGCCAGCAGTGATGAGTTGTATGGCAGGGGCTATGGCTACACCTTC

V: TRBV18
D: TRBD1
size: NA
J: TRBJ2-5
CDR3: CASSTDRARVIQETQYF
DNA: TGTGCCAGCTCAACTGACAGGGCTCGTGTCATCCAAGAGACCCAGTACTTC

V: TRBV2
D: NA
size: NA
J: TRBJ2-2
CDR3: CASSPINSGELFF
DNA: TGTGCCAGCAGTCCAATTAATTCCGGGGAGCTGTTTTTT

V: TRBV12-3/TRBV12-4
D: NA
size: NA
J: TRBJ2-4
CDR3: CASSLPGRSIQYF
DNA: TGTGCCAGCAGTTTACCAGGGCGCAGCATTCAGTACTTC

V: TRBV7-9
D: TRBD2
size: NA
J: TRBJ2-5
CDR3: CASSPTSGGFQETQYF
DNA: TGTGCCAGCAGCCCTACTAGCGGGGGTTTCCAAGAGACCCAGTACTTC

V: TRBV19
D: TRBD1
size: NA
J: TRBJ1-5
CDR3: CASETGNNQPQHF
DNA: TGTGCCAGTGAGACAGGGAACAATCAGCCCCAGCATTTT

V: TRBV20-1
D: NA
size: NA
J: TRBJ2-1
CDR3: CSASKGRDEQFF
DNA: TGCAGTGCTAGTAAAGGAAGGGATGAGCAGTTCTTC

V: TRBV5-1
D: NA
size: few
J: TRBJ1-1
CDR3: CASTDQGQLNTEAFF
DNA: TGCGCCAGCACCGACCAAGGACAACTGAACACTGAAGCTTTCTTT

V: TRBV27
D: NA
size: NA
J: TRBJ2-3
CDR3: CASSYGAGSSDTQYF
DNA: TGTGCCAGCAGTTATGGCGCGGGGAGCTCAGATACGCAGTATTTT

V: TRBV13
D: NA
size: NA
J: TRBJ2-3
CDR3: CASSTGGDTDTQYF
DNA: TGTGCCAGCAGCACCGGGGGCGACACAGATACGCAGTATTTT